This entry concerns a single TCR beta chain. Its antigen is not known. This sample was taken from a study of cytomegalovirus exposure and HLA in healthy donors. General study findings and limits: Cytomegalovirus association was assigned to more than 150 TCR beta chains. Later, an analysis found that TCR clusters from the first cohort tended to co-occur in the 120 validation repertoires.

Libraries were prepared by immunoSEQ multiplex PCR; TCRdb keeps only in-frame clonotypes and omits some of them. In the table there are 110,000 or so clones, approximately 81% of which are singletons. The CDR3 has 13 residues. Trimming stripped 4 bases from V and 5 bases from J, with 11 bases between. CDR1 and CDR2 from the germline V gene are LNHDA and SQIVND (reference sequence). This clonotype was obtained from a woman aged 30 to 39 in good health and CMV-seronegative. Sequenced: PBMCs. This chain connects TRBV19 to TRBJ2-5; TRBD2 might be the D (5 bases). The CDR3 coding sequence is TGTGCCAGTAGTACGCGGAGGATCGAGACCCAGTACTTC. Its protein is CASSTRRIETQYF.